The rows below give T cell receptor beta chains drawn from one sample of a study of cytomegalovirus exposure and HLA in healthy donors. TCRdb's table, derived via immunoSEQ multiplex PCR, lists solely in-frame clones and lacks some. The sample holds roughly 140,000 clones, 78% seen once. Sequenced: PBMCs. Every receptor here comes from a middle-aged woman in good health and CMV-seropositive. Both conserved end residues are part of each CDR3. D genes are given only for firm matches. Not every row has a clone size; where given, it reads once, few, many or a size class.

size,D,V,J,CDR3,DNA
.,TRBD2,TRBV4-2,TRBJ2-1,CASSQDPFGSGSINEQFF,TGTGCCAGCAGCCAAGATCCTTTCGGTAGCGGGAGTATAAATGAGCAGTTCTTC
.,.,TRBV19,TRBJ1-2,CASSFSQGGYTF,TGTGCCAGTAGTTTCTCCCAGGGTGGCTACACCTTC
.,.,TRBV7-9,TRBJ2-7,CASSATYEQYF,TGTGCCAGCAGCGCAACTTACGAGCAGTACTTC
.,TRBD1,TRBV4-2,TRBJ2-7,CASSKNRGDYEQYF,TGTGCCAGCAGCAAGAACAGGGGGGATTACGAGCAGTACTTC
.,TRBD1,TRBV6-5,TRBJ1-1,CASSYAGQGGTEAFF,TGTGCCAGCAGTTACGCGGGACAGGGGGGAACTGAAGCTTTCTTT
.,.,TRBV7-8,TRBJ2-5,CASSYARGIGGETQYF,TGTGCCAGCAGCTACGCGCGCGGGATTGGCGGAGAGACCCAGTACTTC
.,TRBD1,TRBV19,TRBJ1-6,CASSISPGGNSPLHF,TGTGCCAGTAGTATCAGTCCAGGGGGTAATTCACCCCTCCACTTT
.,.,TRBV7-9,TRBJ2-6,CASSRDFSGANVLTF,TGTGCCAGCAGCCGGGACTTCTCTGGGGCCAACGTCCTGACTTTC
.,TRBD1,TRBV5-6,TRBJ1-1,CASSLGDREAFF,TGTGCCAGCAGCTTGGGGGACAGGGAAGCTTTCTTT
.,.,TRBV19,TRBJ2-1,CASRKTGNEQFF,TGTGCCAGTAGAAAGACTGGCAATGAGCAGTTCTTC
few,TRBD1,TRBV6-5,TRBJ2-1,CASRPGQGPEQFF,TGTGCCAGCAGACCGGGACAGGGACCTGAGCAGTTCTTC